This passage covers 15 T cell receptor beta chains from one sample sequenced in a study of beta chain features in type 1 diabetes. Investigators reverse transcribed all isolated RNA, so they sequenced expressed TCRB transcripts. TCRdb's copy holds only in-frame clones and misses some; the assay was immunoSEQ multiplex PCR. The sample yields over 40,000 clones, roughly 56% seen once. The sample consisted of Tregs from blood. The source is a woman aged 18-30 years in good health.

The V gene is TRBV7-9, the J gene TRBJ2-7, with 7 bases lining up with TRBD1. The V segment lost 5 bases and the J segment 4 bases; nucleotides outside the gene matches: 11. This CDR3 has 15 residues. Germline loops: CDR1 SEHNR, CDR2 FQNEAQ (reference sequence). CDR3 in amino acids: CASSLQGLGPYEQYF. In nucleotides, the CDR3 is TGTGCCAGCAGCCTACAGGGGTTAGGCCCGTACGAGCAGTACTTC.

The chain is built from TRBV7-8 and TRBJ2-1, with 11 bases that match TRBD2. The CDR3 contains 16 residues. The J segment lost 3 bases and the V segment lost 5 bases, leaving 6 bases of the junction unmatched. The germline V gene encodes CDR1 SGHVS and CDR2 FQNEAQ. For the CDR3, the DNA is TGTGCCAGCAGCAGAGCTAGCGGGAGGAGCTACAATGAGCAGTTCTTC. Protein product: CASSRASGRSYNEQFF.

This clone occurred once. The V gene is TRBV28, the J gene TRBJ2-7; possibly TRBD2 for D (6 bases). V shed 6 bases and J shed 1 base, with 16 bases lying between them. CDR1 is MDHEN, CDR2 SYDVKM, per germline. The CDR3 has 15 amino acids. The CDR3 reads CASSPLGGGSYEQYF. The CDR3 DNA is TGTGCCAGCAGCCCCCTGGGAGGAGGATCCTACGAGCAGTACTTC.

The rearrangement joins TRBV27 to TRBJ2-1; 9 nucleotides agree with TRBD2. Per germline, CDR1 MNHEY and CDR2 SMNVEV (reference sequence). V was clipped by 4 bases and J by 3 bases; unmatched bases: 7. The CDR3 extends over 16 amino acids. CDR3 loop: CASSSLTSGNYNEQFF. As DNA, the CDR3 is TGTGCCAGCAGTTCCCTGACTAGCGGAAACTACAATGAGCAGTTCTTC.

The chain has TRBV28 and TRBJ1-5; unclear D gene. The CDR3 contains 12 residues. Trimming took 5 bases from V and 3 from J, leaving 5 bases between them. Germline CDR1 is MDHEN and CDR2 is SYDVKM. In DNA form, the CDR3 reads TGTGCCAGCAGTCTCGTCAATCAGCCCCAGCATTTT. It specifies CASSLVNQPQHF. Full variable domain (outside the CDR3, taken from reference TRBV28 and TRBJ1-5): DVKVTQSSRYLVKRTGEKVFLECVQDMDHENMFWYRQDPGLGLRLIYFSYDVKMKEKGDIPEGYSVSREKKERFSLILESASTNQTSMYLCASSLVNQPQHFGDGTRLSIL.

V gene TRBV28 combines with J gene TRBJ1-1; D may be TRBD1 (6 bases). This CDR3 contains 16 residues. Trimming pared 3 bases from V and 4 bases from J, leaving 18 bases between. The germline V gene has CDR1 MDHEN and CDR2 SYDVKM. The CDR3 nucleotides read TGTGCCAGCAGTTTTTATTTGGGGGGCGGGAGCACTGAAGCTTTCTTT. Protein: CASSFYLGGGSTEAFF.

CDR3 region: CASSSYRGFADTQYF. CDR3 bases: TGTGCCAGCAGCTCCTACAGGGGGTTCGCAGATACGCAGTATTTT. The chain employs TRBV11-2 and TRBJ2-3, with TRBD1 matching 8 bases. Trimming cost V 4 bases and J 4 bases; bases outside gene matches: 7. Germline V gene lookup returns CDR1 SGHAT and CDR2 FQNNGV. This CDR3 has 15 residues.

This clone was counted once. This rearrangement joins TRBV7-6 to TRBJ2-5, with a possible D match to TRBD1 (5 bases). Looked up from germline, CDR1 is SGHVS and CDR2 is FNYEAQ. The V end lost 5 bases, the J end lost 2 bases, and 9 bases lay between the germline ends. The CDR3 extends over 13 amino acids. The CDR3, as DNA: TGTGCCAGCAGCCAGGGCCTACAAGAGACCCAGTACTTC. Its translation is CASSQGLQETQYF.

This chain uses TRBV15 with TRBJ2-2; D is perhaps TRBD2 (5 bases). This CDR3 comprises 14 residues. Trimming removed 7 bases at V and 4 bases at J, with 13 bases between. CDR1 LNHNV and CDR2 YYDKDF come from the germline V gene (reference sequence). CDR3 bases: TGTGCCACCAAAACGGGGTCAGCCACCGGGGAGCTGTTTTTT. Amino acids: CATKTGSATGELFF.

The chain employs TRBV5-1 and TRBJ2-3; D perhaps matches TRBD1 (6 bases). V gave up 4 bases and J gave up 6 bases, with 15 bases separating them. This CDR3 region has 14 residues. From germline, CDR1 is SGHRS and CDR2 YFSETQ. DNA for the CDR3: TGCGCCAGCAGCCCGGGACACCAGACTGATACGCAGTATTTT. Amino acids: CASSPGHQTDTQYF.

This rearrangement joins TRBV7-3 to TRBJ2-1; possibly TRBD2 for D (6 bases). Germline CDR1 SGHTA, CDR2 FQGTGA. This CDR3 contains 16 residues. Trimming left V 3 bases short and J 2 bases short, with 14 bases between. The CDR3 DNA follows: TGTGCCAGCAGCTTTACTGTCGGGACTCCCTACAATGAGCAGTTCTTC. It encodes CASSFTVGTPYNEQFF. The full variable domain, in which reference TRBV7-3 and TRBJ2-1 provide the parts outside the CDR3, is GAGVSQTPSNKVTEKGKYVELRCDPISGHTALYWYRQSLGQGPEFLIYFQGTGAADDSGLPNDRFFAVRPEGSVSTLKIQRTERGDSAVYLCASSFTVGTPYNEQFFGPGTRLTVL.

This clone turned up a few times. This chain uses TRBV28 with TRBJ2-1, with D possibly being TRBD1 (5 bases). CDR3 length: 15 residues. Trimming shortened V by 4 bases and J by 3 bases, and 13 bases separated the two germline ends. Looked up from germline, CDR1 is MDHEN and CDR2 is SYDVKM. Here the CDR3 DNA reads TGTGCCAGCAGTTCCTGGACCGACAGCTACAATGAGCAGTTCTTC. Residues: CASSSWTDSYNEQFF.

Only a few counts were recorded for this clone. This chain uses TRBV6-1 with TRBJ2-1, with 7 bases fitting TRBD2. The length of the CDR3 is 16 residues. CDR1 MNHNS and CDR2 SASEGT come from the germline V gene. Trimming removed 1 base from V and 3 bases from J; junction bases left unmatched: 6. CDR3 bases: TGTGCCAGCAGTGAAGAAGTCGGCGGGGGCTACAATGAGCAGTTCTTC. It specifies CASSEEVGGGYNEQFF.

The rearrangement joins TRBV10-3 to TRBJ2-1; TRBD2 matches at 9 bases. V dropped 5 bases and J dropped 1; count of bases not matched to a gene: 6. This CDR3 region has 16 residues. Germline lookup yields CDR1 ENHRY and CDR2 SYGVKD. The CDR3 reads CAISTASGVSYNEQFF. The CDR3 bases are TGTGCCATCAGTACGGCTAGCGGGGTTTCCTACAATGAGCAGTTCTTC.

This clone has only a few counts. This chain joins TRBV6-6 and TRBJ1-3, with a possible D match to TRBD1 (5 bases). CDR1 is MNHNY and CDR2 is SVGAGI in the germline V gene (reference sequence). The CDR3 totals 16 residues. Trimming cost V 2 bases and J 2 bases, with 13 bases left between them. CDR3 protein: CASSYPAGSTGNTIYF. CDR3 bases: TGTGCCAGCAGTTACCCCGCAGGGTCTACTGGAAACACCATATATTTT.